The T cell receptor (beta chain) described here comes from a study of blood T cell repertoires in COVID-19. CDR1 is MNHEY, CDR2 SVGAGI, per germline. V lost 6 bases and J 9 bases, leaving 12 bases between the germline ends. The CDR3 loop spans 12 amino acids. Authors' data handling: Nucleated cell number was recorded as an estimate derived from reference gene primer amplification. Method: immunoSEQ multiplex PCR; TCRdb's copy keeps in-frame clones and lacks some. D and trimming come from the DNA, and the V and J calls and clone size come from that table. The sample records 50,000 to 75,000 clones, 70% to 90% being singletons.

The material sequenced was peripheral blood. The TCR comes from a man in his sixties with acute or convalescent COVID-19. The chain combines TRBV6-5 with TRBJ2-1; tentative D call: TRBD2 (6 bases). Here the CDR3 DNA reads TGTGCCAGCAGAGCGCCCGGGGGTGAGCAGTTCTTC. Translated: CASRAPGGEQFF.